What follows describes a single T cell receptor (beta chain). Antigen specificity is unknown. The data belong to a study of cytomegalovirus exposure and HLA in healthy donors. The CDR3 is 17 residues long. Germline V gene data show CDR1 as MDHEN and CDR2 as SYDVKM. V trimming: 3 bases; J trimming: 2 bases; junction bases outside the gene matches: 5. TCRdb's copy holds only in-frame clones and misses some; the assay was immunoSEQ multiplex PCR. This sample has approximately 82,000 clones, with 85% to 95% found just once. Study-level results: There were about 160 TCR beta chains listed as cytomegalovirus-associated.

The sequencing input was PBMCs. This sequence originates from a woman aged 18 to 35 in good health and CMV-seronegative. The V call is TRBV28, the J call TRBJ1-5; 12 positions agree with TRBD1. The CDR3 loop is CASSLWDRGRGNQPQHF. The CDR3 coding sequence is TGTGCCAGCAGTTTGTGGGACAGGGGGCGAGGCAATCAGCCCCAGCATTTT.